This T cell receptor (beta chain) was retrieved from a study of blood T cell repertoires in COVID-19 (dated by TCRdb to the early 2020s). The study in broad terms: Collaborator samples came from the United States, Italy and Spain and covered acute and convalescent phases of COVID-19. The material from the prospective study consisted of cDNA or gDNA derived from T cells, B-cell-depleted T cells, or PBMCs. Deeply sampled blood TCRbeta repertoires from subjects exposed to, actively infected with, or recovered from COVID-19 were included in the dataset. A freely available public database, intended as a resource for researchers studying the immune response to SARS-CoV-2, is where the repertoires were released. The samples were drawn from the first 160 participants of the ongoing ImmuneRACE study and from under 1,500 subjects provided by 6 global collaborators. The sample metadata nearly always contained a de-identified subject ID, COVID-19 status, age in years and sex. HLA class I and class II types, where available, came from metadata supplied by the sample provider rather than from assay-based typing.

General study outcomes and caveats: The amount of clinical and demographic metadata varied by source and participant and was provided uncurated.

Whole blood was collected in K2EDTA tubes by collaborating institutions according to the institutions' own protocols. For TCRbeta analysis, collaborators shipped samples in one of three forms: frozen whole blood, isolated PBMCs, or DNA extracted from either of those sample types. V is cut back by 1 base and J by 1 base, with 2 bases in the junction unmatched. Taken from cysteine to phenylalanine, the CDR3 has 15 residues. Only CDR3 DNA remains: 45 bases, in frame from the first base. Per the germline V gene (reference sequence), SGHNT is the CDR1 and YYREEE is the CDR2. TCRbeta CDR3 regions were amplified from genomic DNA using the immunoSEQ Assay, a bias-controlled multiplex PCR. In the authors' own workflow: Within the assay, amplification of reference gene primers was used to estimate how many nucleated cells each sample contained. Sequence reads were collapsed and filtered to measure the absolute abundance of every unique TCRbeta CDR3 rearrangement. Productive Simpson clonality was computed per sample as the square root of Simpson's diversity index over productive rearrangements. This immuneACCESS table, as held by TCRdb, lists in-frame sequences with V and J called but not all clones. Of the missing ones, under half trace to an unresolved V gene in checked studies; the others have no known cause. V, J and clone size are those of that table, while D and trimming were read from the DNA. Present in this sample are 150,000 to 200,000 clones, approximately 88% of which were seen just once. The leading ten clones occupy less than 6.5% of the sample.

On this clone itself: It has no known antigen specificity. Base qualities are not recorded, but no much larger clone differs from it by a single base.

Sequenced: peripheral blood. The clonotype comes from a human donor in a cohort sampled during active COVID-19. The chain is assembled from TRBV5-4 and TRBJ2-1; the central 7 bases match TRBD2. The CDR3 protein sequence reads: CASSLSSGSYNEQFF. The DNA sequence is TGTGCCAGCAGCTTGAGTAGCGGGTCCTACAATGAGCAGTTCTTC.